The 32 T cell receptor beta chains given below trace back to one sample, sequenced in a study of T-cell memory formation after mild COVID-19. One entry per CDR3 protein results from TCRdb running MiXCR on the 5' RACE reads. The table has 210,000 or so distinct CDR3 sequences, 15% to 20% seen once. The sequencing input was PBMCs or a T cell subset sorted from them (not recorded which). These receptors were obtained from an adult woman who had mild COVID-19 (a few samples of this study predate the infection). Cell type and time point are not known.

The genes are TRBV3-1 and TRBJ2-7, with TRBD2 as a possible D gene (6 bases). Germline V gene lookup returns CDR1 LGHDT and CDR2 YNNKEL (reference sequence). This CDR3 has 15 residues. The V gene lost 1 base and the J gene lost 4 bases, with 14 bases spanning the gap. CDR3 sequence (DNA): TGTGCCAGCAGCCAAGGAGGCGGGACTGTATACGAGCAGTACTTC. Translating gives CASSQGGGTVYEQYF.

The CDR3 protein is CASSFGLSDSPLHF. The CDR3 DNA sequence: TGTGCCAGCAGCTTTGGGTTGTCCGATTCACCCCTCCACTTT. This chain joins TRBV7-4 and TRBJ1-6; D unresolved. CDR3 length equals 14 residues. V was cut by 3 bases and J by 8 bases, with 11 bases left in between. CDR1 is SGHVT, CDR2 SQSDAQ, per germline.

This clonotype occurred a few times. The chain carries TRBV4-2 and TRBJ1-2, with D possibly matching TRBD1 (6 bases). CDR1 and CDR2 (germline): LGHNA, YNFKEQ. The CDR3 is made up of 16 amino acids. The germline V and J ends were trimmed by 0 bases and 4 bases, with 15 bases remaining between them. CDR3 in amino acids: CASSQDPGALIYGYTF. The CDR3 DNA follows: TGTGCCAGCAGCCAAGACCCAGGGGCATTAATCTATGGCTACACCTTC.

The chain links TRBV20-1 to TRBJ1-1, with D uncertain. Trimming removed 5 bases from V and 3 bases from J, with 10 bases in between. This CDR3 comprises 12 residues. Germline V gene data show CDR1 as DFQATT and CDR2 as SNEGSKA (reference sequence). CDR3 coding DNA: TGCAGTGCTCCATACGGACACACTGAAGCTTTCTTT. Its translation: CSAPYGHTEAFF.

This chain uses TRBV18 with TRBJ2-5, with 7 positions matching TRBD2. The CDR3 extends over 16 amino acids. Germline V CDR1 and CDR2: KGHSH, LQKENI. V lost 0 bases to trimming and J lost 7 bases; unmatched junction nucleotides: 11. In nucleotides, the CDR3 is TGTGCCAGCTCACCACCGGCCGGGGGGAGTAAGGGGACCCAGTACTTC. Protein: CASSPPAGGSKGTQYF.

This clonotype was observed at least ten times. The chain employs TRBV18 and TRBJ2-7, with 12 bases that match TRBD2. J lost 4 bases, V lost 8 bases, and 9 bases had no gene match. The CDR3 spans 15 residues. Germline V gives CDR1 KGHSH, CDR2 LQKENI. CDR3 residues: CASSPRTSGAYEQYF. Here the CDR3 DNA reads TGTGCCAGCAGTCCCCGGACTAGCGGGGCTTACGAGCAGTACTTC.

This clonotype has more than one count but fewer than ten. The chain links TRBV5-1 to TRBJ1-2; no reliable D call. The germline gives CDR1 SGHRS, CDR2 YFSETQ. This CDR3 spans 14 amino acids. The V gene lost 0 bases and the J gene lost 2 bases, with 8 bases spanning the gap. In nucleotides, the CDR3 is TGCGCCAGCAGCTTGGTTGCAGAAAACTATGGCTACACCTTC. It translates to CASSLVAENYGYTF.

This clonotype was found a few times. V is TRBV30 and J is TRBJ2-1, with 10 nucleotides matching TRBD2. Germline lookup yields CDR1 GTSNPN and CDR2 SVGIG (reference sequence). The CDR3 consists of 15 residues. J was trimmed by 9 bases and V by 0 bases; bases with no gene match: 8. This chain's CDR3 is CAWSVSLAGDSEQFF. CDR3 coding DNA: TGTGCCTGGAGTGTAAGCCTAGCGGGAGACAGTGAGCAGTTCTTC. The full variable domain, rest sourced from reference TRBV30 and TRBJ2-1, is SQTIHQWPATLVQPVGSPLSLECTVEGTSNPNLYWYRQAAGRGLQLLFYSVGIGQISSEVPQNLSASRPQDRQFILSSKKLLLSDSGFYLCAWSVSLAGDSEQFFGPGTRLTVL.

This clonotype was observed a handful of times. This chain joins TRBV6-4 and TRBJ2-7, with D tentatively TRBD2 (5 bases). Germline V gene lookup returns CDR1 MRHNA and CDR2 SNTAGT. V lost 4 bases and J lost 6, with 13 bases in between. The CDR3 sequence is 13 residues long. CDR3 DNA sequence: TGTGCCAGCAGTGTCCTCCCCGGACTCGAGCAGTACTTC. As protein: CASSVLPGLEQYF.

This chain connects TRBV20-1 to TRBJ2-7; no firm D call. CDR1 is DFQATT and CDR2 is SNEGSKA in the germline V gene (reference sequence). The CDR3 spans 15 residues. Trimming took off 4 bases at V and 2 bases at J, with 18 bases between the two ends. The CDR3 DNA reads TGCAGTGCTATTGGACGGCGTCAGGTCCCCTACGAGCAGTACTTC. It translates to CSAIGRRQVPYEQYF.

V gene TRBV20-1 combines with J gene TRBJ1-5, with 8 bases identical to TRBD1. V dropped 3 bases and J dropped 6; count of bases not matched to a gene: 7. Germline V CDR1 and CDR2: DFQATT, SNEGSKA (reference sequence). The length of the CDR3 is 14 residues. The CDR3 nucleotides read TGCAGTGCTAGCGGACAGGGTATGAGTCAGCCCCAGCATTTT. This sequence encodes CSASGQGMSQPQHF.

The table lists this clonotype with a few counts. The chain uses TRBV7-3 and TRBJ2-3; 9 nucleotides line up with TRBD2. This CDR3 region has 16 residues. Trimming removed 2 bases from V and 4 bases from J; junction bases left unmatched: 7. Germline V CDR1 and CDR2: SGHTA, FQGTGA. CDR3 nucleotide sequence: TGTGCCAGCAGCTTACAGGGCGGGAGGGTTCCAGATACGCAGTATTTT. This sequence encodes CASSLQGGRVPDTQYF.

This sequence joins TRBV27 and TRBJ2-2, with 8 bases aligning to TRBD2. Losses at the gene ends were 6 bases for V and 4 bases for J; bases not matched to a gene: 7. The CDR3 spans 15 residues. Looked up from germline, CDR1 is MNHEY and CDR2 is SMNVEV (reference sequence). The CDR3 region is CASRRSRGATGELFF. CDR3 nucleotide sequence: TGTGCCAGCAGAAGATCGCGGGGGGCCACCGGGGAGCTGTTTTTT.

This clonotype was detected many times. The rearrangement links TRBV12-3 or TRBV12-4 to TRBJ1-1; TRBD1 might be the D (6 bases). This CDR3 contains 12 residues. V shed 5 bases and J shed 6 bases, with 10 bases lying between them. The CDR3 DNA reads TGTGCCAGCAGTGAAACAGGGCCTGAAGCTTTCTTT. This translates into CASSETGPEAFF.

This clonotype has at least ten counts. The V and J genes are TRBV6-5 and TRBJ2-7; 10 positions match TRBD1. The trim removed 6 bases at V and 3 bases at J, leaving 11 bases unmatched. This CDR3 contains 16 residues. Germline V CDR1 and CDR2: MNHEY, SVGAGI. The CDR3 DNA follows: TGTGCCAGCAGCCGGGCCCCGGGACAGGGGCTCTACGAGCAGTACTTC. This encodes CASSRAPGQGLYEQYF.

The chain uses TRBV5-1 and TRBJ1-2, with unresolved D. CDR3 size: 15 residues. V was cut by 2 bases and J by 2 bases, with 13 bases left in between. Germline-derived CDR1 and CDR2 are SGHRS and YFSETQ. The CDR3 protein is CASSFGRTFNYGYTF. The CDR3 nucleotides are TGCGCCAGCAGCTTTGGCAGGACCTTCAACTATGGCTACACCTTC.

This chain connects TRBV29-1 to TRBJ1-1, with 7 bases lining up with TRBD1. Germline CDR1 reads SQVTM; CDR2 reads ANQGSEA. The CDR3 totals 13 residues. With V trimmed by 6 bases and J by 1 base, 5 bases remained unmatched. The CDR3 loop reads CSVGQASNTEAFF. The CDR3 DNA reads TGCAGCGTCGGACAGGCCTCGAACACTGAAGCTTTCTTT. The full variable domain, in which reference TRBV29-1 and TRBJ1-1 provide the parts outside the CDR3, is SAVISQKPSRDICQRGTSLTIQCQVDSQVTMMFWYRQQPGQSLTLIATANQGSEATYESGFVIDKFPISRPNLTFSTLTVSNMSPEDSSIYLCSVGQASNTEAFFGQGTRLTVV.

This clonotype was picked up a small number of times. The CDR3 nucleotides are TGTGCCAGCAGAAGTATTAGCGGGGGTTACGAGCAGTACTTC. This gives the protein CASRSISGGYEQYF. The V gene is TRBV12-3 or TRBV12-4, the J gene TRBJ2-7; 9 bases match TRBD2. CDR3 size: 14 residues. The V and J ends lost 6 bases and 4 bases, in that order; junction bases with no gene match: 7.

This chain links TRBV18 with TRBJ2-1; D not certain. CDR3 size: 13 residues. Trimming removed 1 base from V and 6 bases from J, with 7 bases in between. Per germline, CDR1 KGHSH and CDR2 LQKENI. The CDR3 nucleotides are TGTGCCAGCTCACCACTTTCGGCCAATGAGCAGTTCTTC. Amino acid sequence: CASSPLSANEQFF.

The V and J genes are TRBV7-3 and TRBJ2-1, with D possibly matching TRBD1 (5 bases). CDR1 and CDR2 from the germline V gene are SGHTA and FQGTGA. V lost 4 bases and J lost 6, with 10 bases in between. The CDR3 runs 13 residues. CDR3 amino acids: CASSYSQGNEQFF. CDR3 nucleotide sequence: TGTGCCAGCAGCTACAGCCAGGGCAATGAGCAGTTCTTC.

This clonotype was seen only a few times. The gene calls are TRBV25-1 and TRBJ1-6, with TRBD1 as a possible D gene (6 bases). The CDR3 consists of 17 residues. The germline CDR1 and CDR2 sequences are MGHDK and SYGVNS. Trimming left V 6 bases short and J 6 bases short, with 21 bases between. The CDR3 DNA sequence: TGTGCCAGCAGCGCTGACCTCAGGGGAGGAGGTAATTCACCCCTCCACTTT. This codes for CASSADLRGGGNSPLHF. The full variable domain, its missing parts supplied by reference TRBV25-1 and TRBJ1-6, is EADIYQTPRYLVIGTGKKITLECSQTMGHDKMYWYQQDPGMELHLIHYSYGVNSTEKGDLSSESTVSRIRTEHFPLTLESARPSHTSQYLCASSADLRGGGNSPLHFGNGTRLTVT.

This clonotype was counted only a few times. The rearrangement uses TRBV18 and TRBJ2-3; 9 bases agree with TRBD1. Trimming took 3 bases from V and 2 from J; bases not matched to a gene: 3. The germline gives CDR1 KGHSH, CDR2 LQKENI. The CDR3 extends over 15 amino acids. The CDR3 loop reads CASSPRTGATDTQYF. CDR3 sequence (DNA): TGTGCCAGCTCACCGAGGACAGGGGCCACAGATACGCAGTATTTT.

This clonotype was recorded a few times. The chain links TRBV29-1 to TRBJ2-1, with TRBD1 identical over 7 bases. CDR3 size: 12 residues. From germline, CDR1 is SQVTM and CDR2 ANQGSEA. The CDR3 sequence: CRGRQGSHEQFF. CDR3 DNA sequence: TGCAGGGGACGACAGGGCAGCCATGAGCAGTTCTTC.

V and J are TRBV5-1 and TRBJ1-1, with TRBD1 as a possible D gene (5 bases). Germline CDR1 SGHRS, CDR2 YFSETQ. The germline V and J ends were trimmed by 4 bases and 5 bases, with 12 bases remaining between them. The CDR3 length is 13 residues. CDR3 protein: CASSQGRETEAFF. Here the CDR3 DNA reads TGCGCCAGCAGCCAGGGACGGGAAACTGAAGCTTTCTTT.

The genes are TRBV7-2 and TRBJ1-1; D is ambiguous. There are 14 residues in the CDR3. Looked up from germline, CDR1 is SGHTA and CDR2 is FQGNSA. Deletions cut 1 base from V and 1 base from J, with 7 bases between. CDR3 in amino acids: CASSLGYRNTEAFF. CDR3 in DNA: TGTGCCAGCAGCTTAGGGTATCGGAACACTGAAGCTTTCTTT.

The rearrangement uses TRBV5-1 and TRBJ2-3, with 8 nucleotides matching TRBD2. The CDR3 is 14 residues long. With 4 bases clipped from V and 2 bases from J, the junction kept 3 bases outside the gene matches. Germline loops: CDR1 SGHRS, CDR2 YFSETQ. The CDR3 loop is CASSVTSDTDTQYF. CDR3 bases: TGCGCCAGCAGCGTGACTAGCGACACAGATACGCAGTATTTT.

This clonotype was counted only a few times. The V call is TRBV6-6, the J call TRBJ2-1, with 14 bases that match TRBD2. The V segment lost 2 bases and the J segment 15 bases; nucleotides outside the gene matches: 6. This CDR3 spans 14 amino acids. CDR1 is MNHNY, CDR2 SVGAGI, per germline (reference sequence). CDR3 sequence (DNA): TGTGCCAGCAGTTACGCGGGACTAGCGGGAGACCGGTTCTTC. This encodes CASSYAGLAGDRFF.

This clonotype was observed a few times. The chain couples TRBV12-3 or TRBV12-4 to TRBJ1-2; D might be TRBD1 (5 bases). The CDR3 is 13 amino acids. V was pared by 7 bases and J by 6 bases, with 15 bases between. CDR3 nucleotide sequence: TGTGCCAGCACCAATACTCAAGGGGATGGCTACACCTTC. Encoded protein: CASTNTQGDGYTF.

This clonotype was seen only a few times. The chain is built from TRBV7-2 and TRBJ1-6; unclear D gene. There are 14 residues in the CDR3. Deletions cut 1 base from V and 9 bases from J, with 10 bases between. From germline, CDR1 is SGHTA and CDR2 FQGNSA. The CDR3 nucleotides are TGTGCCAGCAGCTTAGTAACTCCTACTTCACCCCTCCACTTT. It is translated as CASSLVTPTSPLHF.

The chain links TRBV7-8 to TRBJ1-1, with D unresolved. V lost 3 bases, J lost 6 bases, and 8 bases lay in between. CDR3 length: 12 amino acids. Germline CDR1 SGHVS, CDR2 FQNEAQ. CDR3 protein: CASSLPRSEAFF. The CDR3 DNA reads as TGTGCCAGCAGCTTGCCTCGGTCTGAAGCTTTCTTT.

The chain couples TRBV4-2 to TRBJ2-3; maybe TRBD2 (6 bases). The CDR3 covers 14 residues. The V gene's germline CDR1 is LGHNA and CDR2 YNFKEQ. V was trimmed by 4 bases and J by 2 bases, leaving 10 bases between them. The CDR3 here is CASSPRGLTDTQYF. The CDR3 coding sequence is TGTGCCAGCAGCCCCCGGGGACTCACAGATACGCAGTATTTT.

In this sample, this clonotype turned up a few times. The V and J genes are TRBV30 and TRBJ1-5; tentatively, D is TRBD1 (5 bases). Between the trimmed V and J ends, which lost 6 bases and 0 bases, there was a span of 9 bases. This CDR3 region has 13 residues. Germline loops: CDR1 GTSNPN, CDR2 SVGIG (reference sequence). In DNA, the CDR3 is TGTGCCTGCCGCAGGGATAGCAATCAGCCCCAGCATTTT. As protein: CACRRDSNQPQHF.